A single sample is the source of the 30 T cell receptor beta chains below, sequenced in a study of blood T cells in healthy people across ages. Primed by a sample-barcoded 5' primer and a J-beta primer mix, a second PCR proceeded for about 6 to 12 cycles. From the 5' RACE reads, TCRdb called clonotypes with MiXCR, one entry per CDR3 protein. The sample has some 1.7 million distinct CDR3 sequences; about 28% are singletons. Sequenced input: blood. Receptors were obtained from a woman in her twenties or thirties in good health.

To note about this clonotype: One end of the junction fails to match germline, which may point to a read error. V usage is TRBV30 and J usage is TRBJ2-6; a weak D match, TRBD2 (5 bases). Germline V CDR1 and CDR2: GTSNPN, SVGIG (reference sequence). The CDR3 is 15 residues long. The CDR3 bases are TGTGCCTGGAGGTGGGAGCACTCTGGGACCAACGTCCTGACTTTC. Translating it yields CAWRWEHSGTNVLTF.

The rearrangement links TRBV5-1 to TRBJ1-2; D is perhaps TRBD1 (6 bases). Trimming removed 5 bases at V and 4 bases at J, with 18 bases between. Looked up from germline, CDR1 is SGHRS and CDR2 is YFSETQ. This CDR3 contains 15 residues. The CDR3 nucleotides are TGCGCCAGCAGAAACAACACAGGGAAGGTCTATGGCTACACCTTC. Translating it yields CASRNNTGKVYGYTF.

The chain carries TRBV7-2 and TRBJ2-5, with D maybe TRBD1 (6 bases). The CDR3 runs to 14 residues. V was pared by 4 bases and J by 6 bases, with 15 bases between. Germline CDR1 and CDR2: SGHTA and FQGNSA. The CDR3 nucleotides are TGTGCCAGCAGCTCAGGACCAGGGGTGAAGACCCAGTACTTC. Protein product: CASSSGPGVKTQYF.

As concerns this clonotype: A much larger clone differs by one base, so this may be a read error. V gene TRBV3-1 combines with J gene TRBJ2-4, with 7 bases aligning to TRBD2. V was clipped by 1 base and J by 13 bases; unmatched bases: 13. CDR3 length: 15 residues. Germline V gene lookup returns CDR1 LGHDT and CDR2 YNNKEL (reference sequence). The CDR3 is CASSQAGGPYNEQYF. As DNA, the CDR3 is TGTGCCAGCAGCCAAGCGGGGGGTCCCTACAATGAGCAGTACTTC.

A few counts support this clonotype. This sequence joins TRBV20-1 and TRBJ2-3; D may be TRBD2 (6 bases). The germline CDR1 and CDR2 sequences are DFQATT and SNEGSKA (reference sequence). With 2 bases removed from V and 3 bases from J, the gap between germline ends came to 12 bases. The CDR3 has 14 residues. CDR3 nucleotide sequence: TGCAGTGCTAGATACCCGGCGGGGACAGATACGCAGTATTTT. This encodes CSARYPAGTDTQYF.

This clonotype was observed at least ten times. CDR3 residues: CSVGGSNYGYTF. The CDR3 nucleotides read TGCAGCGTCGGAGGGTCTAACTATGGCTACACCTTC. The chain couples TRBV29-1 to TRBJ1-2; D not certain. CDR3 length equals 12 residues. V was trimmed by 6 bases and J by 0 bases, leaving 8 bases between them. CDR1 and CDR2 (germline): SQVTM, ANQGSEA. The full variable domain, in which reference TRBV29-1 and TRBJ1-2 provide the parts outside the CDR3, is SAVISQKPSRDICQRGTSLTIQCQVDSQVTMMFWYRQQPGQSLTLIATANQGSEATYESGFVIDKFPISRPNLTFSTLTVSNMSPEDSSIYLCSVGGSNYGYTFGSGTRLTVV.

The chain couples TRBV9 to TRBJ2-2; D might be TRBD1 (5 bases). Germline CDR1 SGDLS, CDR2 YYNGEE. CDR3 length: 14 amino acids. Trimming shortened V by 3 bases and J by 7 bases, and 13 bases separated the two germline ends. CDR3 sequence reads: CASSAAGMVGELFF. CDR3 nucleotides: TGTGCCAGCAGCGCGGCAGGGATGGTCGGGGAGCTGTTTTTT.

The chain is built from TRBV4-1 and TRBJ2-7, with 8 bases identical to TRBD1. Looked up from germline, CDR1 is MGHRA and CDR2 is YSYEKL. The V segment lost 3 bases and the J segment 5 bases; nucleotides outside the gene matches: 12. The CDR3 length is 16 residues. This CDR3 is CASSQGPGQESHEQYF. DNA of the CDR3: TGCGCCAGCAGCCAGGGCCCGGGACAGGAGTCCCACGAGCAGTACTTC.

The table lists this clonotype with many counts. The CDR3 nucleotides read TGCAGTGCTAGTGGCGGGACCAGCGACTACGAGCAGTACTTC. Protein sequence: CSASGGTSDYEQYF. The V call is TRBV20-1, the J call TRBJ2-7; TRBD2 is a possible D gene (6 bases). The CDR3 extends over 14 amino acids. V was cut by 3 bases and J by 3 bases, with 15 bases left in between. The germline V gene has CDR1 DFQATT and CDR2 SNEGSKA (reference sequence).

This chain joins TRBV15 and TRBJ1-1; D ambiguous. Germline V gene lookup returns CDR1 LNHNV and CDR2 YYDKDF (reference sequence). Trimming stripped 0 bases from V and 4 bases from J, with 9 bases between. The CDR3 is 14 amino acids. Written as DNA, the CDR3 is TGTGCCACCAGCAGAGAGGTGGGTTTCACTGAAGCTTTCTTT. Amino acids: CATSREVGFTEAFF.

This clonotype was seen at least ten times. The rearrangement links TRBV11-2 to TRBJ1-1; D remains ambiguous. The CDR3 extends over 14 amino acids. From germline, CDR1 is SGHAT and CDR2 FQNNGV. Trimming removed 1 base from V and 4 bases from J, with 10 bases in between. CDR3 residues: CASSLVGLGTEAFF. CDR3 nucleotides: TGTGCCAGCAGCTTAGTCGGGCTGGGCACTGAAGCTTTCTTT.

This clonotype was counted a few times. The chain couples TRBV4-3 to TRBJ2-1; D is perhaps TRBD2 (5 bases). The CDR3 consists of 17 residues. CDR1 and CDR2 (germline): LGHNA, YSLEER. V lost 0 bases to trimming and J lost 0 bases, with 12 bases between them. The CDR3 nucleotides are TGCGCCAGCAGCCAAGATGGAGGAACCGGCTCCTACAATGAGCAGTTCTTC. Translation: CASSQDGGTGSYNEQFF.

This clonotype appeared a few times. The chain is built from TRBV20-1 and TRBJ2-5; TRBD2 aligns across 8 bases. Losses at the gene ends were 0 bases for V and 11 bases for J; bases not matched to a gene: 14. The CDR3 sequence is 15 residues long. CDR1 and CDR2 from the germline V gene are DFQATT and SNEGSKA (reference sequence). The CDR3 here is CSARDPNGRAGEQYF. The CDR3 region has the DNA TGCAGTGCTAGAGATCCAAACGGGAGGGCCGGGGAGCAGTACTTC.

Only a few counts were recorded for this clonotype. The V call is TRBV13, the J call TRBJ2-1, with 13 bases matching TRBD2. Germline-derived CDR1 and CDR2 are PRHDT and FYEKMQ (reference sequence). The V and J ends lost 5 bases and 5 bases, in that order; junction bases with no gene match: 6. CDR3 length: 16 amino acids. Here the CDR3 reads CASSTGLAGENNEQFF. The CDR3 DNA sequence: TGTGCCAGCAGCACTGGACTAGCGGGAGAGAACAATGAGCAGTTCTTC. Using reference TRBV13 and TRBJ2-1 for the parts outside the CDR3, the full variable domain is AAGVIQSPRHLIKEKRETATLKCYPIPRHDTVYWYQQGPGQDPQFLISFYEKMQSDKGSIPDRFSAQQFSDYHSELNMSSLELGDSALYFCASSTGLAGENNEQFFGPGTRLTVL.

Comment on this clonotype: Sequence at one end of the junction differs from germline and may be a read error. This sequence joins TRBV24-1 and TRBJ2-5; 7 nucleotides align to TRBD1. The CDR3 consists of 16 residues. Germline CDR1 reads KGHDR; CDR2 reads SFDVKD. The chain's CDR3 is CVTSDRREGAQETQYF. CDR3 coding DNA: TGTGTCACCAGTGACCGACGAGAGGGGGCCCAAGAGACCCAGTACTTC.

V usage is TRBV3-1 and J usage is TRBJ2-7; D is undetermined. The CDR3 is 14 residues long. V lost 3 bases to trimming and J lost 7 bases, with 16 bases between them. The germline CDR1 and CDR2 sequences are LGHDT and YNNKEL (reference sequence). The DNA for the CDR3 is TGTGCCAGCAGCCAGGCTAATCTGGCGTCGGAGCAGTACTTC. Amino acid sequence: CASSQANLASEQYF.

The rearrangement joins TRBV5-1 to TRBJ1-2; D not resolved. CDR1 and CDR2 (germline): SGHRS, YFSETQ. This CDR3 is 15 amino acids long. The V end lost 4 bases, the J end lost 4 bases, and 17 bases lay between the germline ends. The CDR3 coding sequence is TGCGCCAGCAGCCCGGAAAGGGTCGACCTCTATGGCTACACCTTC. Protein: CASSPERVDLYGYTF.

This clonotype was seen only a few times. This sequence joins TRBV4-1 and TRBJ1-5; D perhaps matches TRBD1 (6 bases). The CDR3 runs 14 residues. Germline V gene sequence: CDR1 MGHRA, CDR2 YSYEKL. V was trimmed by 2 bases and J by 5 bases, leaving 10 bases between them. In DNA form, the CDR3 reads TGCGCCAGCAGCCAAAACAGGGTCGATCAGCCCCAGCATTTT. Translating gives CASSQNRVDQPQHF.

In this sample, this clonotype turned up many times. This chain uses TRBV7-2 with TRBJ2-1; no definite D call. The germline V gene has CDR1 SGHTA and CDR2 FQGNSA. Deletions cut 2 bases from V and 8 bases from J, with 7 bases between. CDR3 length equals 12 residues. The CDR3, as DNA: TGTGCCAGCAGCTTAAGCCAGGATGAGCAGTTCTTC. Protein sequence: CASSLSQDEQFF. Combining the CDR3 with reference TRBV7-2 and TRBJ2-1 gives the whole variable domain GAGVSQSPSNKVTEKGKDVELRCDPISGHTALYWYRQSLGQGLEFLIYFQGNSAPDKSGLPSDRFSAERTGGSVSTLTIQRTQQEDSAVYLCASSLSQDEQFFGPGTRLTVL.

The table lists this clonotype with many counts. The chain carries TRBV4-1 and TRBJ2-1, with 7 bases aligning to TRBD1. V was pared by 4 bases and J by 2 bases, with 11 bases of the junction left unmatched. There are 17 residues in the CDR3. Germline V gives CDR1 MGHRA, CDR2 YSYEKL. The CDR3 is CASSLRQGGVPYNEQFF. DNA of the CDR3: TGCGCCAGCAGCCTACGACAGGGTGGGGTTCCCTACAATGAGCAGTTCTTC.

In this sample, this clonotype turned up many times. This sequence joins TRBV4-1 and TRBJ2-5, with 10 bases lining up with TRBD2. The V segment lost 1 base and the J segment 2 bases; nucleotides outside the gene matches: 4. The CDR3 covers 16 residues. The germline V gene encodes CDR1 MGHRA and CDR2 YSYEKL. Here the CDR3 reads CASSQAPTSGQETQYF. DNA for the CDR3: TGCGCCAGCAGCCAAGCACCGACTAGCGGGCAAGAGACCCAGTACTTC.

This clonotype was counted only a few times. This chain joins TRBV10-3 and TRBJ2-5, with D maybe TRBD1 (6 bases). The CDR3 totals 13 residues. With 8 bases removed from V and 5 bases from J, the gap between germline ends came to 15 bases. Per germline, CDR1 ENHRY and CDR2 SYGVKD. The CDR3 sequence is CAISEGGAETQYF. The CDR3 nucleotides read TGTGCCATCTCCGAAGGGGGTGCGGAGACCCAGTACTTC.

This clonotype was picked up many times. The chain is built from TRBV27 and TRBJ2-7; the D gene is possibly TRBD2 (5 bases). This CDR3 contains 15 residues. The V gene lost 4 bases and the J gene lost 7 bases, with 20 bases spanning the gap. The germline V gene has CDR1 MNHEY and CDR2 SMNVEV (reference sequence). The CDR3: CASSSPRDSDGEQYF. CDR3 DNA: TGTGCCAGCAGTTCACCCCGGGATAGCGATGGGGAGCAGTACTTC.

The chain carries TRBV29-1 and TRBJ1-5; unclear D gene. Between the trimmed V and J ends, which lost 6 bases and 9 bases, there was a span of 18 bases. In germline, CDR1 is SQVTM, CDR2 ANQGSEA. This CDR3 spans 13 amino acids. DNA for the CDR3: TGCAGCGTCCAAGAAGATTCGGGCACGCCCCAGCATTTT. Amino acid sequence: CSVQEDSGTPQHF.

Ten or more counts support this clonotype. The chain joins TRBV20-1 to TRBJ2-5; the match to TRBD1 covers 7 bases. Germline V gene data show CDR1 as DFQATT and CDR2 as SNEGSKA (reference sequence). CDR3 length equals 12 residues. V gave up 5 bases and J gave up 5 bases; unmatched junction bases: 5. The CDR3 reads CSAFPTGETQYF. The CDR3 DNA reads TGCAGTGCTTTCCCGACAGGGGAGACCCAGTACTTC.

Only a few counts were recorded for this clonotype. This chain joins TRBV5-1 and TRBJ1-1; 8 positions match TRBD1. J gave up 4 bases and V 4 bases, and 9 bases lay outside the gene matches. Germline V gene data show CDR1 as SGHRS and CDR2 as YFSETQ. The CDR3 spans 15 residues. CDR3 amino acids: CASSPGQGGITEAFF. CDR3 bases: TGCGCCAGCAGCCCCGGACAGGGCGGGATCACTGAAGCTTTCTTT. Filled out from reference TRBV5-1 and TRBJ1-1, the complete variable domain reads KAGVTQTPRYLIKTRGQQVTLSCSPISGHRSVSWYQQTPGQGLQFLFEYFSETQRNKGNFPGRFSGRQFSNSRSEMNVSTLELGDSALYLCASSPGQGGITEAFFGQGTRLTVV.

The V and J genes are TRBV28 and TRBJ2-7, with 8 bases that match TRBD1. The CDR3 is made up of 16 amino acids. Germline CDR1 reads MDHEN; CDR2 reads SYDVKM. The ends lost 5 bases at V and 4 bases at J; junction bases unmatched: 13. The CDR3, as DNA: TGTGCCAGCAGTCCTAACCTTCGGACAGGGCTTTACGAGCAGTACTTC. It is translated as CASSPNLRTGLYEQYF.

In this sample, this clonotype turned up many times. The V and J genes are TRBV6-2 or TRBV6-3 and TRBJ2-5; 8 bases align to TRBD1. Germline values: CDR1 MNHEY, CDR2 SVGEGT. CDR3 length equals 13 residues. The junction had 3 bases not matched to a gene; V was cut back by 4 bases and J by 5 bases. CDR3 sequence (DNA): TGTGCCAGCAGTTGGACAGGGAGGGAGACCCAGTACTTC. Its translation: CASSWTGRETQYF.

The table lists this clonotype with a few counts. This may stem from a read error, because a much larger clone lies one nucleotide away. The gene calls are TRBV29-1 and TRBJ2-4; D is possibly TRBD1 (6 bases). Germline V gives CDR1 SQVTM, CDR2 ANQGSEA. This CDR3 is 11 amino acids long. The V end was cut by 7 bases, the J end by 13 bases, with 17 bases between. The CDR3 is CSADRSSEQYF. The CDR3 DNA reads TGCAGCGCCGACAGGTCCTCTGAGCAGTACTTC.

This clonotype was observed a handful of times. The chain combines TRBV5-1 with TRBJ2-5; D uncertain. The germline V gene has CDR1 SGHRS and CDR2 YFSETQ. The CDR3 is made up of 14 amino acids. V shed 4 bases and J shed 2 bases, with 12 bases lying between them. The CDR3 here is CASSPVQQQETQYF. The CDR3, as DNA: TGCGCCAGCAGCCCGGTACAACAGCAAGAGACCCAGTACTTC.